This TCR beta chain is drawn from a study of blood T cell repertoires in COVID-19. Study context: Sites in the United States, Italy and Spain provided acute and convalescent COVID-19 samples.

CDR1 SGHAT and CDR2 FQNNGV come from the germline V gene. This CDR3 has 17 amino acids. J gave up 5 bases and V 4 bases, and 11 bases lay outside the gene matches. TCRdb's copy holds only in-frame clones and misses some; the assay was immunoSEQ multiplex PCR. The sample holds roughly 180,000 clones, 70% to 80% seen once. The sequencing input was peripheral blood. This TCR came from a woman between 45 and 60 years old with active or convalescent COVID-19. The chain recombines TRBV11-2 with TRBJ2-2, with 9 bases lining up with TRBD1. The CDR3 sequence: CASSSPRTGGRTGELFF. Here the CDR3 DNA reads TGTGCCAGCAGCTCCCCTCGAACAGGGGGCCGGACCGGGGAGCTGTTTTTT.